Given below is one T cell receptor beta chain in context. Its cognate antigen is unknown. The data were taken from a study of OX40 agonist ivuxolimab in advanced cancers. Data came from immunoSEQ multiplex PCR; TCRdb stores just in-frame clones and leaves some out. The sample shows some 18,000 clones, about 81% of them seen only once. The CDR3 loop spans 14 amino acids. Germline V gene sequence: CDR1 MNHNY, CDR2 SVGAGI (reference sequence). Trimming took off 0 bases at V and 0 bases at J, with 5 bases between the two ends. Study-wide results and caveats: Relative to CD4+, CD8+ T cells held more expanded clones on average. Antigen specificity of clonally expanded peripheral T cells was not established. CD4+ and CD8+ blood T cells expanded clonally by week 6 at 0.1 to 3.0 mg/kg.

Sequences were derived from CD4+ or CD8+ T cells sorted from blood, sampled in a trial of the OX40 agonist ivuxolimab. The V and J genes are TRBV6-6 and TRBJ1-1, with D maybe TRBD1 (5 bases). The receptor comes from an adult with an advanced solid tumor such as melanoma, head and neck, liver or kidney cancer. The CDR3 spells CASSYSGVNTEAFF. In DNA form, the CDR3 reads TGTGCCAGCAGTTACTCAGGGGTGAACACTGAAGCTTTCTTT.